These 12 T cell receptor beta chains originate from one sample sequenced in a study of T cell responses to AZD1222 COVID-19 vaccine. The table came from immunoSEQ multiplex PCR; TCRdb's copy has only in-frame clones and leaves some out. The repertoire consists of under 300,000 clones, with approximately 93% occurring once and the leading ten covering around 0.58%. The starting material was peripheral blood, obtained on day 0 of AZD1222 vaccination. These receptors were obtained from an adult in good health.

The J gene is TRBJ1-1, the V gene TRBV5-1; D unresolved. Germline V lookup: CDR1 SGHRS, CDR2 YFSETQ. The V end lost 0 bases, the J end lost 5 bases, and 11 bases lay between the germline ends. CDR3 size: 14 residues. The CDR3 here is CASSLVPGDTEAFF. The CDR3 DNA reads as TGCGCCAGCAGCTTGGTTCCGGGAGATACTGAAGCTTTCTTT. The full variable domain, rest sourced from reference TRBV5-1 and TRBJ1-1, is KAGVTQTPRYLIKTRGQQVTLSCSPISGHRSVSWYQQTPGQGLQFLFEYFSETQRNKGNFPGRFSGRQFSNSRSEMNVSTLELGDSALYLCASSLVPGDTEAFFGQGTRLTVV.

The sample holds a few counts of this clone. The V call is TRBV24-1, the J call TRBJ1-2; a possible D gene is TRBD1 (5 bases). The V end lost 4 bases, the J end lost 2 bases, and 7 bases lay between the germline ends. Germline loops: CDR1 KGHDR, CDR2 SFDVKD. CDR3 size: 13 residues. Here the CDR3 reads CATSDDSNYGYTF. Here the CDR3 DNA reads TGTGCCACCAGTGACGACAGCAACTATGGCTACACCTTC.

This clone was counted once. This chain connects TRBV2 to TRBJ1-6; 7 bases are a match to TRBD1. V dropped 5 bases and J dropped 6; count of bases not matched to a gene: 13. The CDR3 is 17 amino acids. Germline V gene sequence: CDR1 SNHLY, CDR2 FYNNEI. The CDR3 nucleotides read TGTGCCAGCAGTTCTTATGATACCGGGACAGTTAATTCACCCCTCCACTTT. Translated: CASSSYDTGTVNSPLHF.

The V and J genes are TRBV29-1 and TRBJ2-2; 7 positions agree with TRBD1. The CDR3 spans 12 residues. J gave up 4 bases and V 6 bases, and 2 bases lay outside the gene matches. CDR1 SQVTM and CDR2 ANQGSEA come from the germline V gene. CDR3 DNA sequence: TGCAGCGTGACAGGGCTCACCGGGGAGCTGTTTTTT. It codes for CSVTGLTGELFF.

The chain employs TRBV5-1 and TRBJ1-1; a weak D match, TRBD1 (6 bases). The CDR3 loop spans 13 amino acids. The V end was cut by 8 bases, the J end by 1 base, with 12 bases between. Looked up from germline, CDR1 is SGHRS and CDR2 is YFSETQ. The CDR3, as DNA: TGCGCCAGTGGAGGACAGCAGAACACTGAAGCTTTCTTT. Translated, it gives CASGGQQNTEAFF.

The chain uses TRBV11-2 and TRBJ1-6; D possibly corresponds to TRBD1 (6 bases). Per germline, CDR1 SGHAT and CDR2 FQNNGV. Trimming took 0 bases from V and 14 from J, leaving 14 bases between them. The CDR3 loop spans 14 amino acids. The CDR3 reads CASSLDQGPLSLHF. The CDR3 nucleotides read TGTGCCAGCAGCTTAGACCAGGGGCCATTATCCCTCCACTTT.

The rearrangement links TRBV11-2 to TRBJ2-3; TRBD2 aligns across 8 bases. The germline gives CDR1 SGHAT, CDR2 FQNNGV. V trimming: 3 bases; J trimming: 2 bases; junction bases outside the gene matches: 7. This CDR3 has 16 residues. CDR3 sequence (DNA): TGTGCCAGCAGCTTCGGTAGCGGGACGTTCACAGATACGCAGTATTTT. This translates into CASSFGSGTFTDTQYF.

The rearrangement joins TRBV3-1 (or the pseudogene TRBV3-2) to TRBJ2-7; the match to TRBD2 covers 10 bases. Germline V lookup: CDR1 LGHDT, CDR2 YNNKEL (reference sequence). V gave up 5 bases and J gave up 4 bases; unmatched junction bases: 8. The CDR3 is 15 amino acids. Here the CDR3 reads CASSDSGRAGYEQYF. CDR3 nucleotides: TGTGCCAGCAGCGACAGCGGGAGGGCCGGGTACGAGCAGTACTTC.

The chain joins TRBV7-2 to TRBJ2-7; 7 positions agree with TRBD1. The J segment lost 2 bases and the V segment lost 1 base, leaving 5 bases of the junction unmatched. CDR3 length: 15 residues. Germline assignment: CDR1 SGHTA and CDR2 FQGNSA. Written as DNA, the CDR3 is TGTGCCAGCAGCTTAGAGGCCGGGACAGCCTACGAGCAGTACTTC. Its protein product is CASSLEAGTAYEQYF.

The CDR3 sequence: CASSGPGTSASGGTGELFF. CDR3 nucleotide sequence: TGCGCCAGCAGCGGTCCCGGGACTAGCGCCAGCGGTGGCACCGGGGAGCTGTTTTTT. V and J are TRBV4-1 and TRBJ2-2, with 10 bases aligning to TRBD2. This CDR3 is built from 19 residues. CDR1 and CDR2 from the germline V gene are MGHRA and YSYEKL. The V and J ends lost 5 bases and 4 bases, in that order; junction bases with no gene match: 16.

This clone appeared once. The CDR3 loop is CASSFALGTGPGEQYF. DNA for the CDR3: TGCGCCAGCAGCTTCGCTCTGGGGACTGGGCCTGGCGAGCAGTACTTC. The chain links TRBV5-1 to TRBJ2-7, with D possibly matching TRBD2 (6 bases). V was clipped by 2 bases and J by 6 bases, with 21 bases between them. This CDR3 region has 16 residues. The germline V gene has CDR1 SGHRS and CDR2 YFSETQ.

The chain has TRBV28 and TRBJ1-5; D remains ambiguous. Germline V gene data show CDR1 as MDHEN and CDR2 as SYDVKM. The CDR3 is 14 residues long. V was pared by 4 bases and J by 1 base, with 8 bases between. CDR3 residues: CASSWRVSNQPQHF. The CDR3 DNA reads TGTGCCAGCAGTTGGAGGGTCAGCAATCAGCCCCAGCATTTT.